The source of this T cell receptor beta chain is a study of blood T cells in healthy people across ages. A second PCR, run for about 7 to 11 cycles, used a sample-barcoded 5' primer plus a J-beta primer mix. All cDNA molecules were each tagged by a template-switch adaptor with 12 random nucleotides. TCRdb called the 5' RACE reads again in MiXCR, with one record for every CDR3 protein. The sample has 1.5 million to 1.8 million distinct CDR3 sequences, less than 45% seen once. This clonotype was counted only a few times. What it binds is unknown. Study-level findings and limits: When one million T cells were used, diversity estimates were thought to be underestimates.

The germline V gene has CDR1 SGHAT and CDR2 FQNNGV. V trimming: 5 bases; J trimming: 6 bases; junction bases outside the gene matches: 6. This CDR3 is 13 amino acids long. All donors came from Russia, were Caucasian and healthy, and spanned ages roughly 6 to 95. Investigators took roughly 9.5 milliliters of peripheral blood from every donor. The receptor was derived from a woman under 30 in good health. The chain carries TRBV11-2 and TRBJ1-2, with TRBD1 matching 7 bases. The specimen was blood. CDR3 DNA: TGTGCCAGCAGCCGTGGGACAGCTGATGGCTACACCTTC. Its translation is CASSRGTADGYTF.